Presented here are 11 T cell receptor beta chains from one specimen sequenced in a study of T-cell memory formation after mild COVID-19. TCRdb used MiXCR to reprocess the 5' RACE reads, holding one entry per CDR3 protein. The sample has fewer than 450,000 distinct CDR3 sequences, approximately 21% seen once. The material sequenced was PBMCs or a T cell subset sorted from them (not recorded which). Source of these receptors: an adult woman who had mild COVID-19 (a few samples of this study predate the infection). Cell type and time point are not known.

The chain uses TRBV7-9 and TRBJ1-1; 8 bases map to TRBD1. Germline V CDR1 and CDR2: SEHNR, FQNEAQ (reference sequence). J gave up 6 bases and V 4 bases, and 19 bases lay outside the gene matches. The CDR3 contains 18 residues. CDR3 residues: CASSSQPTPGTGRSEAFF. The CDR3, as DNA: TGTGCCAGCAGCTCCCAACCGACCCCCGGGACAGGCAGGTCTGAAGCTTTCTTT.

The chain is built from TRBV20-1 and TRBJ1-1, with D possibly being TRBD1 (5 bases). The CDR3 extends over 13 amino acids. The V gene's germline CDR1 is DFQATT and CDR2 SNEGSKA (reference sequence). The CDR3: CSRGATLNTEAFF. As DNA, the CDR3 is TGCAGCCGAGGGGCAACCTTAAACACTGAAGCTTTCTTT.

This clonotype was seen a few times. The V and J genes are TRBV5-1 and TRBJ1-1; the match to TRBD1 covers 10 bases. V trimming: 1 base; J trimming: 4 bases; junction bases outside the gene matches: 7. The CDR3 loop spans 16 amino acids. Germline V lookup: CDR1 SGHRS, CDR2 YFSETQ. CDR3 amino acids: CASSLSSGTGVTEAFF. CDR3 in DNA: TGCGCCAGCAGCTTGTCCTCCGGGACAGGGGTCACTGAAGCTTTCTTT.

This clonotype was observed a handful of times. V is TRBV7-9 and J is TRBJ1-4, with D perhaps TRBD1 (5 bases). The CDR3 length is 15 residues. V lost 4 bases and J lost 5, with 14 bases in between. Per the germline V gene, CDR1 is SEHNR and CDR2 is FQNEAQ (reference sequence). CDR3 in amino acids: CASSSGLVENEKLFF. In nucleotides, the CDR3 is TGTGCCAGCAGCTCGGGACTTGTGGAAAATGAAAAACTGTTTTTT.

V gene TRBV5-8 combines with J gene TRBJ1-5; D is unresolved. Germline-derived CDR1 and CDR2 are SGHTS and YDEGEE. Trimming cost V 4 bases and J 3 bases, with 5 bases left between them. The CDR3 spans 12 residues. CDR3 region: CASSRYNQPQHF. Written as DNA, the CDR3 is TGTGCCAGCAGCCGGTACAATCAGCCCCAGCATTTT.

This chain links TRBV2 with TRBJ1-2; D may be TRBD1 (5 bases). V was clipped by 3 bases and J by 5 bases, with 7 bases between them. This CDR3 region has 12 residues. Germline CDR1 and CDR2: SNHLY and FYNNEI. Written as DNA, the CDR3 is TGTGCCAGCAGTGATGGGGGGTATGGCTACACCTTC. This translates into CASSDGGYGYTF. Combining the CDR3 with reference TRBV2 and TRBJ1-2 gives the whole variable domain EPEVTQTPSHQVTQMGQEVILRCVPISNHLYFYWYRQILGQKVEFLVSFYNNEISEKSEIFDDQFSVERPDGSNFTLKIRSTKLEDSAMYFCASSDGGYGYTFGSGTRLTVV.

This clonotype was recorded a few times. The chain joins TRBV11-2 to TRBJ2-7; 8 bases line up with TRBD2. The CDR3 sequence is 14 residues long. V trimming: 5 bases; J trimming: 6 bases; junction bases outside the gene matches: 9. In germline, CDR1 is SGHAT, CDR2 FQNNGV. The CDR3 is CASSEAGAFFEQYF. The DNA for the CDR3 is TGTGCCAGCAGCGAAGCGGGGGCGTTCTTCGAGCAGTACTTC.

The rearrangement joins TRBV20-1 to TRBJ2-7; weak D call: TRBD2 (6 bases). CDR1 and CDR2 from the germline V gene are DFQATT and SNEGSKA (reference sequence). CDR3 length equals 14 residues. Trimming took off 8 bases at V and 3 bases at J, with 20 bases between the two ends. The CDR3 spells CSPAMGSGVYEQYF. CDR3 sequence (DNA): TGCAGTCCCGCTATGGGTAGCGGCGTCTACGAGCAGTACTTC.

This chain connects TRBV7-2 to TRBJ2-5; 14 bases line up with TRBD2. V was pared by 5 bases and J by 12 bases, with 5 bases of the junction left unmatched. Germline CDR1 reads SGHTA; CDR2 reads FQGNSA. CDR3 size: 13 residues. The CDR3 DNA sequence: TGTGCCAGCAGCCTGGGACTAGCGGGAGCCAAGTACTTC. It specifies CASSLGLAGAKYF.

The J gene is TRBJ2-1, the V gene TRBV24-1, with 8 positions matching TRBD2. The V gene end was trimmed by 5 bases and the J gene end by 7 bases; junction bases not matched to a gene: 3. The CDR3 extends over 13 amino acids. Germline V gives CDR1 KGHDR, CDR2 SFDVKD. The CDR3: CATSGGRWNEQFF. The CDR3, as DNA: TGTGCCACCAGTGGCGGGAGGTGGAATGAGCAGTTCTTC.

Here the CDR3 reads CSAPGTGNTEAFF. The CDR3 DNA sequence: TGCAGTGCCCCGGGGACGGGGAACACTGAAGCTTTCTTT. The chain is built from TRBV20-1 and TRBJ1-1, with a tentative D call TRBD1 (5 bases). CDR1 and CDR2 from the germline V gene are DFQATT and SNEGSKA (reference sequence). CDR3 length: 13 residues. V was shortened by 6 bases and J by 1 base, with 12 bases between the two germline ends.